What follows describes a single TCR beta chain. This record belongs to a study of blood T cell repertoires in COVID-19. Background on the study: Samples representing acute and convalescent COVID-19 were sourced from the United States, Italy and Spain.

Sequencing was performed with immunoSEQ multiplex PCR; in TCRdb, only in-frame clones are kept and a portion is missing. Of about 130,000 clones in the sample, approximately 80% were seen once. This receptor was identified in a man in his 60s with acute or convalescent COVID-19. Material: peripheral blood.

The CDR3 protein is CASSLEQGRNSPLHF. CDR3 coding DNA: TGCGCCAGCAGCTTGGAACAGGGGAGAAATTCACCCCTCCACTTT. The rearrangement joins TRBV5-1 to TRBJ1-6, with 7 bases identical to TRBD1. The CDR3 is 15 residues long. V gave up 0 bases and J gave up 7 bases; unmatched junction bases: 4. Per germline, CDR1 SGHRS and CDR2 YFSETQ.